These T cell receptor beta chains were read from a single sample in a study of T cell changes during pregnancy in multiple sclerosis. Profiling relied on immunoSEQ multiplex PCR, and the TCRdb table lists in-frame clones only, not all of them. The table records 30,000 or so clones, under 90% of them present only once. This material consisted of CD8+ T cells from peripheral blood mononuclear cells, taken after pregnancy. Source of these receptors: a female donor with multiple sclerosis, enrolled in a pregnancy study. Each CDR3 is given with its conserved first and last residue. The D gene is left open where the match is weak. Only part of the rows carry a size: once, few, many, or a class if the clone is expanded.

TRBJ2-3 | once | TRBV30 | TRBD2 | TGTGCCTGGAGTGTATTGAGCGGGGGGTGGGGTACGCAGTATTTT | CAWSVLSGGWGTQYF
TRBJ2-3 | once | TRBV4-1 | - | TGCGCCAGCAGCCAAGATGGGTACGGAGGAATCCCAGATACGCAGTATTTT | CASSQDGYGGIPDTQYF
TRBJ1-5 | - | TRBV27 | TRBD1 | TGTGCCAGCCGCAGATCGGGACAGGGGGCCGATCAGCCCCAGCATTTT | CASRRSGQGADQPQHF
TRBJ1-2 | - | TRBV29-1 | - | TGCAGCGTTGGGGGGCAGGGGTATGGCTACACCTTC | CSVGGQGYGYTF
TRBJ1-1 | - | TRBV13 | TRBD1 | TGTGCCAGCAGCCGGCCGTTGACAGGGCCTGAAGCTTTCTTT | CASSRPLTGPEAFF
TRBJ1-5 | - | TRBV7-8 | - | TGTGCCAGCAGCTTACGGGGGAATCAGCCCCAGCATTTT | CASSLRGNQPQHF
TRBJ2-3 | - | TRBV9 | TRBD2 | TGTGCCAGCAGCGTAGTACCGGGACTAGCCGCAGATACGCAGTATTTT | CASSVVPGLAADTQYF
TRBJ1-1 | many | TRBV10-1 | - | TGCGCCCGTCAATCGAGTAACCTCCCGAACACTGAAGCTTTCTTT | CARQSSNLPNTEAFF
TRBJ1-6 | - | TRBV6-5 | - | TGTGCCAGCAGTCTCAGGGGCCTTTTTTCACCCCTCCACTTT | CASSLRGLFSPLHF
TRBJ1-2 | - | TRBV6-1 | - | TGTGCCAGCAGTATTAGACACAATGGCTACACCTTC | CASSIRHNGYTF
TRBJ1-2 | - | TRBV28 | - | TGTGCCAGCAGGGGAACAGGGCAGACTAACTATGGCTACACCTTC | CASRGTGQTNYGYTF
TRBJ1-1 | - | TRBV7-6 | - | TGTGCCAGCAGCTTAGAGGCAGGGGAGTATTGGGCCCCTGAAGCTTTCTTT | CASSLEAGEYWAPEAFF
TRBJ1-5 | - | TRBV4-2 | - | TGTGCCAGCAGCCAAGAACAAAATCAGCCCCAGCATTTT | CASSQEQNQPQHF
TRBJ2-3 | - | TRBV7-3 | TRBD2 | TGTGCCAGCAGCTTAGCTCGGGAGGGTAGCGAAGTACGGACGCAGTATTTT | CASSLAREGSEVRTQYF
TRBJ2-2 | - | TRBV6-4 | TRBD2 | TGTGCCAGCAGTGACACTAGCGGGAACACCGGGGAGCTGTTTTTT | CASSDTSGNTGELFF
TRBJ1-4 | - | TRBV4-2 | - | TGTGCCAGCAGCCAAGATCTGGGGGCTGGAACTAATGAAAAACTGTTTTTT | CASSQDLGAGTNEKLFF
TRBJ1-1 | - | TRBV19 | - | TGTGCCAGTGGATACAGGGAACTGAACACTGAAGCTTTCTTT | CASGYRELNTEAFF
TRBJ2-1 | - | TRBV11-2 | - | TGTGCCAGCAGCTTAGCCACTGGCTCCTACAATGAGCAGTTCTTC | CASSLATGSYNEQFF
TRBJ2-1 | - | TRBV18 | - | TGTGCCAGCTCACCGCCTCAGTGGGAGGCCAATGAGCAGTTCTTC | CASSPPQWEANEQFF
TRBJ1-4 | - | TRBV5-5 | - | TGTGCCAGCAGCTTGTTGGGGGCGAGTGAAAAACTGTTTTTT | CASSLLGASEKLFF
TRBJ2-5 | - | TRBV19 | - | TGTGCCAGTAGTATGGTAGGCAGGGCCCCGGAGACCCAGTACTTC | CASSMVGRAPETQYF
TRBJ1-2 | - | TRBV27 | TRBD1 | TGTGCCAGCAGTTTATACTCCCGGACAGGACCTCGGTTAGGCTACACCTTC | CASSLYSRTGPRLGYTF
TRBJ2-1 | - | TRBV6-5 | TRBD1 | TGTGCCAGCAGCTCCTTTCGACAGGGGAAAAATGAGCAGTTCTTC | CASSSFRQGKNEQFF
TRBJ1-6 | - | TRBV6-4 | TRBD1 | TGTGCCAGCCGAGCCGACAGGGACGGGTCACCCCTCCACTTT | CASRADRDGSPLHF
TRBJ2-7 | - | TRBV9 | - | TGTGCCAGCAGCGGTGGAGGGGCAAGCAACGAGCAGTACTTC | CASSGGGASNEQYF
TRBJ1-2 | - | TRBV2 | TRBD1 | TGTGCCAGCAGTCACCCGGACAGGGATGGCTACACCTTC | CASSHPDRDGYTF
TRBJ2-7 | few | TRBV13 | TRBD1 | TGTGCCAGCAGGCCGGCAGGGGGCCACGAGCAGTACTTC | CASRPAGGHEQYF
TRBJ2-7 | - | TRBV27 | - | TGTGCCAGCAGCCCCTCCGTAGGGGGAATAACCTACGAGCAGTACTTC | CASSPSVGGITYEQYF
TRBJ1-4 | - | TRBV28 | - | TGTGCCAGCAGTTTAACAGTCAATGAAAAACTGTTTTTT | CASSLTVNEKLFF
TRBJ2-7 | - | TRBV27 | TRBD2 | TGTGCCAGCAGTTTACGGGGGGGGGAGCAGTACTTC | CASSLRGGEQYF
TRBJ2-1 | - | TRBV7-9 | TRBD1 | TGTGCCAGCAGCTTTAGTATCCGGACAGGGGAAAATGAGCAGTTCTTC | CASSFSIRTGENEQFF
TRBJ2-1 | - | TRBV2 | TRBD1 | TGTGCCAGCAGCCTGGGACAGGGAGCCTACAATGAGCAGTTCTTC | CASSLGQGAYNEQFF
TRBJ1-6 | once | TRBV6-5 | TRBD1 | TGTGCCAGCACTGACAGGGTCTTCTATAATTCACCCCTCCACTTT | CASTDRVFYNSPLHF
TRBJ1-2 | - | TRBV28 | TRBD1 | TGTGCCAGCAGTTTTGGGACAGGGGGTATCAACTATGGCTACACCTTC | CASSFGTGGINYGYTF
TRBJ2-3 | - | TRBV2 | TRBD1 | TGTGCCAGCAGCGTTACCAAGGGTGGGACAGGGGTGGATACGCAGTATTTT | CASSVTKGGTGVDTQYF
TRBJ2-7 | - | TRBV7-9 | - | TGTGCCAGCAGCTTAGGAGACATGTACGAGCAGTACTTC | CASSLGDMYEQYF
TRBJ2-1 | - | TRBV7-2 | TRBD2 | TGTGCCAGCAGCTCCCCGGGGGGGGCATCCTACAATGAGCAGTTCTTC | CASSSPGGASYNEQFF
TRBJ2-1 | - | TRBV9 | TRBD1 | TGTGCCAGCAGCACAGGGGAACCGTACAATGAGCAGTTCTTC | CASSTGEPYNEQFF
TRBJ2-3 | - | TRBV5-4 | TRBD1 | TGTGCCAGCAGTCGACAGGGGTTGGGCACAGATACGCAGTATTTT | CASSRQGLGTDTQYF
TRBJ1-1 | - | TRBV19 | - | TGTGCCAGTAGTATAGGAGGCATGAACACTGAAGCTTTCTTT | CASSIGGMNTEAFF
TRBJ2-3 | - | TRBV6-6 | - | TGTGCCAGCAGTCCCCTGAGCACAGATACGCAGTATTTT | CASSPLSTDTQYF
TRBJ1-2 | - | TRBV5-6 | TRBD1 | TGTGCCAGCAGCTTCTCCGGGACAGAACTTTATGGCTACACCTTC | CASSFSGTELYGYTF
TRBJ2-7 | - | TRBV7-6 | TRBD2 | TGTGCCAGCAGCCCACTAGCGGGCTGGGGCGAGCAGTACTTC | CASSPLAGWGEQYF
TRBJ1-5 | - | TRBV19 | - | TGTGCCAGTAACACCCCCTGGGGGGATCAGCCCCAGCATTTT | CASNTPWGDQPQHF
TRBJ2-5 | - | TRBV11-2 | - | TGTGCCAGCAGCCGACCGGGACTCCAAGAGACCCAGTACTTC | CASSRPGLQETQYF
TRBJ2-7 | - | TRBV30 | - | TGTGCCTGGAGTGTAAGGTCCGGGAGCGAGCAGTACTTC | CAWSVRSGSEQYF
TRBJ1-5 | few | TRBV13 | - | TGTGCCAGCAGCCCTGCAGGGAGCAATCAGCCCCAGCATTTT | CASSPAGSNQPQHF
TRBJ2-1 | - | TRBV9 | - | TGTGCCAGCAGCGTGACTGGGGGCACCTACAATGAGCAGTTCTTC | CASSVTGGTYNEQFF
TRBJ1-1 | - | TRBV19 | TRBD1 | TGTGCCAGTAAGACAGGGTTGAACACTGAAGCTTTCTTT | CASKTGLNTEAFF
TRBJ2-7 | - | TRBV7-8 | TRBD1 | TGTGCCAGCAGCCCTCAGGGGGCTGTCGGCGAGCAGTACTTC | CASSPQGAVGEQYF
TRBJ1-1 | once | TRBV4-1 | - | TGCGCCAGCAGCCACCGCACAGCTTTGAACACTGAAGCTTTCTTT | CASSHRTALNTEAFF
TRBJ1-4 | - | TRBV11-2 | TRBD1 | TGTGCCAGCAGCCCGTGGACAGGCCTTAATGAAAAACTGTTTTTT | CASSPWTGLNEKLFF
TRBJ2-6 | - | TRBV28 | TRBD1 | TGTGCCAGCGCTCTTACGACAGGGGAATACTCTGGGGCCAACGTCCTGACTTTC | CASALTTGEYSGANVLTF
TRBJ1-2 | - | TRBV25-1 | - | TGTGCCAGCAGTGAATGGGAGGGGGGCTTGGATGGCTACACCTTC | CASSEWEGGLDGYTF